This T cell receptor (beta chain) was captured in a study of radiation and T cells in renal cell carcinoma. Study summary: Nephrectomy followed 15 Gy stereotactic body radiation by 4 weeks. Study outcomes and limitations: Without pretreatment biopsies, baseline tumor clonotype presence was undetermined. In blood, top tumor clones expanded by 2 weeks, shrinking by 4.

With regard to this clone: The target antigen is unknown.

Time point given: baseline pretreatment blood. Indicated treatment: 15 Gy SBRT to primary tumor, nephrectomy 4 weeks later. Clear cell pathology was present in this patient's renal cell carcinoma. The germline CDR1 and CDR2 sequences are SGHRS and YFSETQ. The CDR3 consists of 16 residues. Trimming stripped 7 bases from V and 2 bases from J, with 20 bases between. Repertoires were generated with immunoSEQ multiplex PCR, while TCRdb's copy carries only in-frame clones and drops some. The data contain about 130,000 clones, 70% to 90% of them singletons. V gene TRBV5-1 combines with J gene TRBJ2-3; D perhaps matches TRBD2 (7 bases). This receptor was identified in a woman aged 50 to 60 with renal cell carcinoma. The source was blood, collected from a patient whose treatment included radiotherapy and nephrectomy. The CDR3 spells CASSGQRDKLTDTQYF. The CDR3 bases are TGCGCCAGCTCCGGCCAGCGGGACAAACTCACAGATACGCAGTATTTT.